This T cell receptor beta chain was recorded in a study of cytomegalovirus exposure and HLA in healthy donors. As for the study in general: Out of 150 million to 200 million T cells, an earlier analysis found fewer than 140 million unique TCR beta sequences in total. An early data release held some 89 million unique TCRs from HLA-typed donors.

Use of 60 Vbeta and 13 Jbeta primers characterized the PCR. Sequencing was performed with immunoSEQ multiplex PCR; in TCRdb, only in-frame clones are kept and a portion is missing. The sample consists of more than 140,000 clones, over 60% of them appearing once. Trimming took 8 bases from V and 1 from J, leaving 15 bases between them. Germline V gene data show CDR1 as MNHNS and CDR2 as SASEGT. The CDR3 is made up of 15 amino acids. The V call is TRBV6-1, the J call TRBJ2-1; possibly TRBD1 for D (6 bases). Sequenced material: PBMCs. This TCR came from a female donor in good health and CMV-seronegative. The CDR3 is CASERGGLSYNEQFF. CDR3 nucleotide sequence: TGTGCCAGCGAAAGAGGGGGATTATCCTACAATGAGCAGTTCTTC.